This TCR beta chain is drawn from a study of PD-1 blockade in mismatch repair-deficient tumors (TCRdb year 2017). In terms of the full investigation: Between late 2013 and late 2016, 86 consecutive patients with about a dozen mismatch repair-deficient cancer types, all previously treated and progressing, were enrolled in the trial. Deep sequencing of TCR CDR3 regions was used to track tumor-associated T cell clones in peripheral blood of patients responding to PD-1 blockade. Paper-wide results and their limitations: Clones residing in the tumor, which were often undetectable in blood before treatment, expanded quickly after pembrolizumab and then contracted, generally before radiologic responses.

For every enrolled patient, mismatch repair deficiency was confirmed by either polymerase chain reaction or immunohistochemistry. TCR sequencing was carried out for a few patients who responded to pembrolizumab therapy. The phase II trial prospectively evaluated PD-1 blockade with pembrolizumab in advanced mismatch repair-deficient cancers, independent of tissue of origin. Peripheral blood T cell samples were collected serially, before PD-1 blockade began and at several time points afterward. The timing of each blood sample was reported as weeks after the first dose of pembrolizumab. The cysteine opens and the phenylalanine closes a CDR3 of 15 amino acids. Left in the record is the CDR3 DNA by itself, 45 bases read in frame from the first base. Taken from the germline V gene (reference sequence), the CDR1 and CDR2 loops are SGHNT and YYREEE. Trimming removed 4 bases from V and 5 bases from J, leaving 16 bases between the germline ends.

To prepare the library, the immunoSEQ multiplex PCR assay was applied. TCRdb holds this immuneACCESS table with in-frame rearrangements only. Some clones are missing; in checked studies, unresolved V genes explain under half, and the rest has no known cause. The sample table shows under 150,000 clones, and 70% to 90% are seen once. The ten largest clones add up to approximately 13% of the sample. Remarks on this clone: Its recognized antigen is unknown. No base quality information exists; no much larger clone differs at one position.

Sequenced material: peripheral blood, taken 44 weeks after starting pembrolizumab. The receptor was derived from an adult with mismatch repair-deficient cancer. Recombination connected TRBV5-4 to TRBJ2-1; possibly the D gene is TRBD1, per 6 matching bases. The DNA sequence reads TGTGCCAGCAGCCTTCGGGACAAGGACCACAATGAGCAGTTCTTC. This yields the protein CASSLRDKDHNEQFF.